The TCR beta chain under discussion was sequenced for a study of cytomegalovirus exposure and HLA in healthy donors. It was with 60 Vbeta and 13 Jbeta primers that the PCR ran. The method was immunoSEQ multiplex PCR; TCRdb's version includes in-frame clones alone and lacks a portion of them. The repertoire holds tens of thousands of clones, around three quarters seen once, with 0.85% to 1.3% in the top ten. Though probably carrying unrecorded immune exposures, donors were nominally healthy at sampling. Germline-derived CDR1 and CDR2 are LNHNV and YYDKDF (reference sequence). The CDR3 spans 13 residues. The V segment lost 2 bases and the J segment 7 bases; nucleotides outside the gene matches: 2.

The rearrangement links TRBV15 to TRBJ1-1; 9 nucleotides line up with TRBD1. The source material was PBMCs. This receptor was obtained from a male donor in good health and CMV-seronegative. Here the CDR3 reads CATSRRTGVEAFF. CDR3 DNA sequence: TGTGCCACCAGCAGAAGGACAGGGGTTGAAGCTTTCTTT. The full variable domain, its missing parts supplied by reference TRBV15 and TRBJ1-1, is DAMVIQNPRYQVTQFGKPVTLSCSQTLNHNVMYWYQQKSSQAPKLLFHYYDKDFNNEADTPDNFQSRRPNTSFCFLDIRSPGLGDTAMYLCATSRRTGVEAFFGQGTRLTVV.